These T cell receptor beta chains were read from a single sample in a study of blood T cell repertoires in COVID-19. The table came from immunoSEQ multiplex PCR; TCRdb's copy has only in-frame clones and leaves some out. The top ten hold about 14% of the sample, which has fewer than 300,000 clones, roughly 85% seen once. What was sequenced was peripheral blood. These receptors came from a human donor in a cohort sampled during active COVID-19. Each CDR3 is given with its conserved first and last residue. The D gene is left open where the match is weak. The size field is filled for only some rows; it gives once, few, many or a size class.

cdr3_nt: TGTGCCAGCTCTTCACAGGGCTGGGGACAGCAGCAGTTCTTC; cdr3_aa: CASSSQGWGQQQFF; v_call: TRBV18; d_call: TRBD1; clone_size: once; j_call: TRBJ2-1
cdr3_nt: TGTGCCAGCAGCCACGGGAGTTTTGAAGCTTTCTTT; cdr3_aa: CASSHGSFEAFF; v_call: TRBV3-1/TRBV3-2; d_call: -; clone_size: -; j_call: TRBJ1-1
cdr3_nt: TGTGCCAGCAGTACGACGGCTAGCTATGGCTACACCTTC; cdr3_aa: CASSTTASYGYTF; v_call: TRBV6-2/TRBV6-3; d_call: -; clone_size: -; j_call: TRBJ1-2
cdr3_nt: TGTGCCAGCAGCCCGGGACTAGCGGGAGTGGAGACCCAGTACTTC; cdr3_aa: CASSPGLAGVETQYF; v_call: TRBV7-9; d_call: TRBD2; clone_size: -; j_call: TRBJ2-5
cdr3_nt: TGTGCCAGCAGTTTGGTGCTAGCGGGATATAATGAGCAGTTCTTC; cdr3_aa: CASSLVLAGYNEQFF; v_call: TRBV27; d_call: TRBD2; clone_size: once; j_call: TRBJ2-1
cdr3_nt: TGCAGCACGAGTCGGGACTATTTCGACAATGAGCAGTTCTTC; cdr3_aa: CSTSRDYFDNEQFF; v_call: TRBV29-1; d_call: TRBD2; clone_size: -; j_call: TRBJ2-1
cdr3_nt: TGCGCCAGCAGCCAAGATTACTCTCTACGGGGCTATGGCTACACCTTC; cdr3_aa: CASSQDYSLRGYGYTF; v_call: TRBV4-1; d_call: -; clone_size: once; j_call: TRBJ1-2
cdr3_nt: TGTGCCAGCAGCGTAGTGGGGGCATTAGGGACTGAAGCTTTCTTT; cdr3_aa: CASSVVGALGTEAFF; v_call: TRBV9; d_call: -; clone_size: -; j_call: TRBJ1-1
cdr3_nt: TGTGCCAGCAGCTTATCCGGGAACACCGCCACCGGGGAGCTGTTTTTT; cdr3_aa: CASSLSGNTATGELFF; v_call: TRBV11-3; d_call: -; clone_size: -; j_call: TRBJ2-2
cdr3_nt: TGTGCCAGCAGTCTTGCTCTAGCGGGAGGGCCCATCGAGCAGTACTTC; cdr3_aa: CASSLALAGGPIEQYF; v_call: TRBV7-2; d_call: TRBD2; clone_size: -; j_call: TRBJ2-7
cdr3_nt: TGCGCCAGCAGCCTAAAAGACTACGAGCAGTACTTC; cdr3_aa: CASSLKDYEQYF; v_call: TRBV5-1; d_call: -; clone_size: -; j_call: TRBJ2-7
cdr3_nt: TGTGCCAGCAGTACAGGGTCGGGGCAGTACTTC; cdr3_aa: CASSTGSGQYF; v_call: TRBV25-1; d_call: -; clone_size: -; j_call: TRBJ2-7
cdr3_nt: TGTGCCAGTAGTAGGCTAGCGGGAAGGTCGGAGACCCAGTACTTC; cdr3_aa: CASSRLAGRSETQYF; v_call: TRBV19; d_call: TRBD2; clone_size: -; j_call: TRBJ2-5
cdr3_nt: TGTGCCAGCAGCTTGTTCCAGGGACAGCCCCAGCATTTT; cdr3_aa: CASSLFQGQPQHF; v_call: TRBV5-8; d_call: -; clone_size: few; j_call: TRBJ1-5
cdr3_nt: TGTGCCTGGTCCGGCAGGGTCTATGGCTACACCTTC; cdr3_aa: CAWSGRVYGYTF; v_call: TRBV30; d_call: -; clone_size: -; j_call: TRBJ1-2
cdr3_nt: TGTGCCAGCAGCTGGGACTACAACGGGGAGCTGTTTTTT; cdr3_aa: CASSWDYNGELFF; v_call: TRBV5-4; d_call: TRBD2; clone_size: -; j_call: TRBJ2-2
cdr3_nt: TGTGCCAGCTCACAGGGGACCGGGGAGCTGTTTTTT; cdr3_aa: CASSQGTGELFF; v_call: TRBV18; d_call: -; clone_size: -; j_call: TRBJ2-2
cdr3_nt: TGTGCCTGGAGCTCCGGGACAAACACCGGGGAGCTGTTTTTT; cdr3_aa: CAWSSGTNTGELFF; v_call: TRBV30; d_call: -; clone_size: few; j_call: TRBJ2-2
cdr3_nt: TGCAGCGCCGATCGGCGGGGAATAGTTTTCCAAGAGACCCAGTACTTC; cdr3_aa: CSADRRGIVFQETQYF; v_call: TRBV29-1; d_call: -; clone_size: -; j_call: TRBJ2-5
cdr3_nt: TGTGCCAGCAGTTACTCACGGGGTAGCAGGAATGAGCAGTTCTTC; cdr3_aa: CASSYSRGSRNEQFF; v_call: TRBV6-2/TRBV6-3; d_call: -; clone_size: -; j_call: TRBJ2-1
cdr3_nt: TGTGCCAGCAGCTTAGCCCCAATGGGAGGGCTGAACACTGAAGCTTTCTTT; cdr3_aa: CASSLAPMGGLNTEAFF; v_call: TRBV7-2; d_call: -; clone_size: once; j_call: TRBJ1-1
cdr3_nt: TGTGCCAGCAGCACGACTAGCGTAGACACCGGGGAGCTGTTTTTT; cdr3_aa: CASSTTSVDTGELFF; v_call: TRBV7-9; d_call: TRBD2; clone_size: -; j_call: TRBJ2-2
cdr3_nt: TGTGCCAGCAGCCAAGGAACAGGGGTGAATGAGCAGTTCTTC; cdr3_aa: CASSQGTGVNEQFF; v_call: TRBV3-1/TRBV3-2; d_call: TRBD1; clone_size: -; j_call: TRBJ2-1